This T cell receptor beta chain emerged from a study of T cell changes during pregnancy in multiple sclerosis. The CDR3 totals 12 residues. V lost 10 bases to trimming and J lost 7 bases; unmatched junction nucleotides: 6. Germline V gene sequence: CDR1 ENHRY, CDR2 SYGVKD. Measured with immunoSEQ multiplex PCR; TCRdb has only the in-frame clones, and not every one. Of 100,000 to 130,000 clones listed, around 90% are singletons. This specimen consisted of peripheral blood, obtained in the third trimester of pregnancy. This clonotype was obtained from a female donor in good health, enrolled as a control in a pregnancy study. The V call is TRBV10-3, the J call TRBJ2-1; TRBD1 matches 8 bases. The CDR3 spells CATGQGPNEQFF. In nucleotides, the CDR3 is TGTGCCACTGGACAGGGTCCGAATGAGCAGTTCTTC.